The 13 T cell receptor beta chains in this list originate from one sample, sequenced in a study of shared clonotypes between healthy human individuals. Produced via immunoSEQ multiplex PCR; TCRdb's table is partial and in-frame only. The sample has roughly 1,100,000 clones; around 74% are singletons. Specimen: memory CD4+ T cells sorted from blood. Regarding subset: CD45RA-negative fraction. These receptors were collected from a young man in good health.

The chain couples TRBV6-1 to TRBJ2-3, with D tentatively TRBD2 (5 bases). The germline gives CDR1 MNHNS, CDR2 SASEGT. The CDR3 covers 12 residues. The V end was cut by 8 bases, the J end by 5 bases, with 11 bases between. In DNA form, the CDR3 reads TGTGCCAGCCGGACGAGCGGAGATACGCAGTATTTT. It specifies CASRTSGDTQYF.

As for this clone: Other DNA sequences in the sample encode the same CDR3. CDR3 in amino acids: CASSVGQGSYNEQFF. For the CDR3, the DNA is TGTGCCAGCAGCGTAGGACAGGGTTCCTACAATGAGCAGTTCTTC. The chain couples TRBV9 to TRBJ2-1, with TRBD1 identical over 7 bases. Germline V gene sequence: CDR1 SGDLS, CDR2 YYNGEE. Germline trimming cut 0 bases from V and 1 base from J; bases unmatched to any gene: 1. CDR3 length equals 15 residues.

V is TRBV30 and J is TRBJ1-2; a possible D gene is TRBD1 (5 bases). The length of the CDR3 is 14 residues. Trimming shortened V by 5 bases and J by 5 bases, and 18 bases separated the two germline ends. CDR1 and CDR2 from the germline V gene are GTSNPN and SVGIG (reference sequence). The CDR3 DNA reads TGTGCCTGGGCATCATTAATAGGGGTATATGGCTACACCTTC. Encoded protein: CAWASLIGVYGYTF.

The chain links TRBV2 to TRBJ2-7; D not certain. Germline CDR1 is SNHLY and CDR2 is FYNNEI. V was pared by 4 bases and J by 6 bases, with 7 bases between. This CDR3 has 11 amino acids. CDR3 DNA: TGTGCCAGCAGTGTTAGGGCCGAGCAGTACTTC. Its translation: CASSVRAEQYF.

V is TRBV28 and J is TRBJ1-1; 10 bases line up with TRBD1. The junction had 4 bases not matched to a gene; V was cut back by 6 bases and J by 3 bases. Germline CDR1 reads MDHEN; CDR2 reads SYDVKM. This CDR3 spans 14 amino acids. This chain's CDR3 is CASRGQGRDTEAFF. Here the CDR3 DNA reads TGTGCCAGCAGGGGACAGGGGAGGGACACTGAAGCTTTCTTT.

V usage is TRBV6-5 and J usage is TRBJ2-1; 10 bases align to TRBD2. The ends lost 4 bases at V and 6 bases at J; junction bases unmatched: 3. From germline, CDR1 is MNHEY and CDR2 SVGAGI. CDR3 length: 14 amino acids. Here the CDR3 reads CASSSSGSVNEQFF. Here the CDR3 DNA reads TGTGCCAGCAGTTCTAGCGGGAGTGTCAATGAGCAGTTCTTC.

CDR3 sequence (DNA): TGTGCCAGCAGCTCCCCCCGGGTAATACAAGAGACCCAGTACTTC. Translating gives CASSSPRVIQETQYF. This chain connects TRBV7-6 to TRBJ2-5, with D unresolved. The germline gives CDR1 SGHVS, CDR2 FNYEAQ. The CDR3 runs to 15 residues. V was shortened by 4 bases and J by 2 bases, with 14 bases between the two germline ends.

This chain uses TRBV5-6 with TRBJ1-3; 7 bases are shared with TRBD1. CDR1 and CDR2 (germline): SGHDT, YYEEEE. The ends lost 3 bases at V and 4 bases at J; junction bases unmatched: 4. The CDR3 totals 14 residues. CDR3 amino acids: CASSSRGYGNTIYF. For the CDR3, the DNA is TGTGCCAGCAGCTCCAGGGGGTACGGAAACACCATATATTTT.

V gene TRBV5-1 combines with J gene TRBJ2-1, with 8 bases aligning to TRBD2. The CDR3 consists of 14 residues. Germline assignment: CDR1 SGHRS and CDR2 YFSETQ. V lost 5 bases, J lost 4 bases, and 5 bases stayed unmatched. CDR3 in amino acids: CASSLQRGYNEQFF. The CDR3 DNA is TGCGCCAGCAGTCTCCAGCGGGGGTACAATGAGCAGTTCTTC. Full variable domain (outside the CDR3, taken from reference TRBV5-1 and TRBJ2-1): KAGVTQTPRYLIKTRGQQVTLSCSPISGHRSVSWYQQTPGQGLQFLFEYFSETQRNKGNFPGRFSGRQFSNSRSEMNVSTLELGDSALYLCASSLQRGYNEQFFGPGTRLTVL.

The gene calls are TRBV27 and TRBJ1-4, with D hard to call. The germline V gene has CDR1 MNHEY and CDR2 SMNVEV (reference sequence). V dropped 3 bases and J dropped 8 bases, with 10 bases sitting between them. This CDR3 spans 13 amino acids. For the CDR3, the DNA is TGTGCCAGCAGTTTGGAGGTCGGGGAAAAACTGTTTTTT. Its translation: CASSLEVGEKLFF.

In its sample, this clone was seen a few times. The CDR3 sequence is CASTYRSSYNSPLHF. DNA for the CDR3: TGTGCCAGCACGTACAGGAGCTCCTATAATTCACCCCTCCACTTT. This chain joins TRBV6-1 and TRBJ1-6, with D possibly being TRBD1 (5 bases). The germline CDR1 and CDR2 sequences are MNHNS and SASEGT. V shed 7 bases and J shed 0 bases, with 10 bases lying between them. This CDR3 is 15 amino acids long.

The chain combines TRBV19 with TRBJ2-2; D is unresolved. V lost 5 bases and J lost 0, with 7 bases in between. The V gene's germline CDR1 is LNHDA and CDR2 SQIVND (reference sequence). The CDR3 covers 14 residues. Here the CDR3 reads CASSLFSNTGELFF. CDR3 nucleotide sequence: TGTGCCAGTAGTCTGTTCTCGAACACCGGGGAGCTGTTTTTT.

This chain uses TRBV7-6 with TRBJ2-1, with 7 bases that match TRBD2. Germline V gives CDR1 SGHVS, CDR2 FNYEAQ. The CDR3 is 14 amino acids. J lost 9 bases, V lost 5 bases, and 10 bases had no gene match. The CDR3, as DNA: TGTGCCAGCAGCCCCGGCCCAGGGAGGGCTGAGCAGTTCTTC. Residues: CASSPGPGRAEQFF.